Below, 22 T cell receptor beta chains from the same sample are listed, as sequenced in a study of T cell responses to AZD1222 COVID-19 vaccine. This table comes from immunoSEQ multiplex PCR, and its TCRdb copy is limited to in-frame clones, with some not included. The sample contains about 140,000 clones, 88% of which appear only once. The sample in question was peripheral blood, obtained on day 0 of AZD1222 vaccination. The origin of the receptors is an adult in good health.

The V call is TRBV5-4, the J call TRBJ2-5, with 10 bases matching TRBD1. CDR3 length: 16 residues. J was trimmed by 1 base and V by 3 bases; bases with no gene match: 6. Germline V gives CDR1 SGHNT, CDR2 YYREEE (reference sequence). The DNA of the CDR3 is TGTGCCAGCAGCTCTGGGGACAGGGGTTCCCAAGAGACCCAGTACTTC. Its protein product is CASSSGDRGSQETQYF.

The chain recombines TRBV30 with TRBJ1-6; maybe TRBD1 (5 bases). This CDR3 has 13 residues. CDR1 is GTSNPN, CDR2 SVGIG, per germline (reference sequence). V gave up 1 base and J gave up 13 bases, with 14 bases separating them. CDR3 nucleotide sequence: TGTGCCTGGAGTGGACAGACTCTCGGGCCCCTCCACTTT. It is translated as CAWSGQTLGPLHF.

V and J are TRBV6-5 and TRBJ1-2; TRBD1 matches 8 bases. This CDR3 has 15 residues. Germline V CDR1 and CDR2: MNHEY, SVGAGI. J was trimmed by 8 bases and V by 7 bases; bases with no gene match: 15. DNA for the CDR3: TGTGCCAGCACACCCCGAGGACAGGGAGTTAGAGGCTACACCTTC. Protein product: CASTPRGQGVRGYTF.

The V and J genes are TRBV6-2 or TRBV6-3 and TRBJ2-6; no reliable D call. This CDR3 spans 15 amino acids. The V and J ends lost 5 bases and 0 bases respectively, with 8 bases between them. Per germline, CDR1 MNHEY and CDR2 SVGEGT. CDR3 amino acids: CASSQSSSGANVLTF. CDR3 coding DNA: TGTGCCAGCAGTCAGAGTAGCTCTGGGGCCAACGTCCTGACTTTC.

The rearrangement joins TRBV3-1 (or the pseudogene TRBV3-2) to TRBJ1-1, with a weak D call TRBD1 (6 bases). Germline V gives CDR1 LGHDT, CDR2 YNNKEL (reference sequence). V lost 3 bases and J lost 8, with 10 bases in between. The CDR3 is 12 amino acids. CDR3 sequence reads: CASSHLQGEAFF. The CDR3 DNA reads TGTGCCAGCAGCCACCTACAGGGCGAAGCTTTCTTT.

The chain combines TRBV9 with TRBJ1-5, with TRBD1 identical over 7 bases. The CDR3 loop spans 15 amino acids. V lost 0 bases to trimming and J lost 3 bases; unmatched junction nucleotides: 3. Germline values: CDR1 SGDLS, CDR2 YYNGEE. The CDR3 spells CASSVGDRDNQPQHF. The CDR3 nucleotides are TGTGCCAGCAGCGTAGGGGACAGAGACAATCAGCCCCAGCATTTT.

This clone was observed a single time. This rearrangement joins TRBV12-3 or TRBV12-4 to TRBJ2-3; maybe TRBD1 (7 bases). Deletions cut 6 bases from V and 3 bases from J, with 10 bases between. This CDR3 spans 13 amino acids. CDR3 in amino acids: CASRQGGTDTQYF. DNA for the CDR3: TGTGCCAGCAGGCAGGGGGGAACAGATACGCAGTATTTT.

This clone was detected once. DNA for the CDR3: TGCAGCGTTGGGACAGGGAACGTTAACACTGAAGCTTTCTTT. Encoded protein: CSVGTGNVNTEAFF. The chain couples TRBV29-1 to TRBJ1-1; TRBD1 matches at 8 bases. Germline V gene lookup returns CDR1 SQVTM and CDR2 ANQGSEA. The CDR3 spans 14 residues. J lost 2 bases, V lost 4 bases, and 6 bases had no gene match.

CDR3 coding DNA: TGTGCCAGCAGCCAGGGGTCCTCCCCGCAAGAGACCCAGTACTTC. Translated: CASSQGSSPQETQYF. J is TRBJ2-5 and V is TRBV28, with D tentatively TRBD1 (6 bases). Germline V gives CDR1 MDHEN, CDR2 SYDVKM. Trimming pared 6 bases from V and 2 bases from J, leaving 16 bases between. The CDR3 is made up of 15 amino acids.

This clone was observed a handful of times. V is TRBV9 and J is TRBJ2-7; 7 positions agree with TRBD2. V was pared by 0 bases and J by 0 bases, with 9 bases of the junction left unmatched. Germline V CDR1 and CDR2: SGDLS, YYNGEE. The CDR3 runs to 17 residues. DNA for the CDR3: TGTGCCAGCAGCGTAGGGGACGGGCTAGCGGCCTCCTACGAGCAGTACTTC. Translating it yields CASSVGDGLAASYEQYF. The entire variable domain, with the rest obtained from reference TRBV9 and TRBJ2-7, is as follows: DSGVTQTPKHLITATGQRVTLRCSPRSGDLSVYWYQQSLDQGLQFLIQYYNGEERAKGNILERFSAQQFPDLHSELNLSSLELGDSALYFCASSVGDGLAASYEQYFGPGTRLTVT.

V is TRBV6-5 and J is TRBJ2-7; D is perhaps TRBD2 (5 bases). The CDR3 consists of 13 residues. Per germline, CDR1 MNHEY and CDR2 SVGAGI. Trimming removed 6 bases from V and 1 base from J, with 10 bases in between. The CDR3 loop reads CASSPRASYEQYF. Here the CDR3 DNA reads TGTGCCAGCAGCCCGCGGGCGTCCTACGAGCAGTACTTC.

The chain employs TRBV25-1 and TRBJ1-6, with D unclear. The CDR3 consists of 13 residues. The germline gives CDR1 MGHDK, CDR2 SYGVNS. V lost 7 bases to trimming and J lost 0 bases, with 4 bases between them. CDR3 DNA: TGTGCCAGCAAGGGCTCCTATAATTCACCCCTCCACTTT. Translating gives CASKGSYNSPLHF.

This chain links TRBV28 with TRBJ1-1; no clear D gene. Trimming cost V 6 bases and J 0 bases, with 14 bases left between them. Germline CDR1 is MDHEN and CDR2 is SYDVKM. The CDR3 runs to 15 residues. CDR3 nucleotides: TGTGCCAGCAGCTCCTCCCCAGCGATGAACACTGAAGCTTTCTTT. Residues: CASSSSPAMNTEAFF.

The chain is built from TRBV19 and TRBJ2-7; D is ambiguous. Per the germline V gene, CDR1 is LNHDA and CDR2 is SQIVND (reference sequence). The V and J ends lost 6 bases and 4 bases respectively, with 16 bases between them. The CDR3 runs 14 residues. CDR3 DNA: TGTGCCAGTAGACCATCGAACAAGAGATACGAGCAGTACTTC. This sequence encodes CASRPSNKRYEQYF.

This clone was detected a few times. V gene TRBV10-3 combines with J gene TRBJ1-2, with D unclear. V was cut by 2 bases and J by 1 base, with 8 bases left in between. The CDR3 totals 14 residues. In germline, CDR1 is ENHRY, CDR2 SYGVKD. CDR3 loop: CAISESQHNYGYTF. CDR3 in DNA: TGTGCCATCAGTGAGAGCCAGCATAACTATGGCTACACCTTC.

The chain is built from TRBV15 and TRBJ1-6; D is uncertain. The CDR3 contains 15 residues. The V gene lost 0 bases and the J gene lost 2 bases, with 5 bases spanning the gap. CDR1 is LNHNV and CDR2 is YYDKDF in the germline V gene (reference sequence). Here the CDR3 DNA reads TGTGCCACCAGCAGAGAGCAGACCTATAATTCACCCCTCCACTTT. This sequence encodes CATSREQTYNSPLHF.

V and J are TRBV10-2 and TRBJ2-7, with 10 nucleotides matching TRBD1. Germline values: CDR1 WSHSY, CDR2 SAAADI. This CDR3 contains 13 residues. With 10 bases clipped from V and 3 bases from J, the junction kept 6 bases outside the gene matches. CDR3 residues: CATWTGGSYEQYF. The CDR3 nucleotides read TGCGCCACCTGGACAGGGGGAAGCTACGAGCAGTACTTC.

This chain joins TRBV19 and TRBJ2-1; weak D call: TRBD1 (6 bases). CDR3 size: 13 residues. Germline CDR1 LNHDA, CDR2 SQIVND (reference sequence). The V gene lost 6 bases and the J gene lost 4 bases, with 10 bases spanning the gap. CDR3 sequence: CASRGTRYNEQFF. The CDR3 DNA reads as TGTGCCAGTAGGGGGACACGTTACAATGAGCAGTTCTTC.

The chain is built from TRBV7-2 and TRBJ1-1, with 8 nucleotides matching TRBD1. Germline V gives CDR1 SGHTA, CDR2 FQGNSA. This CDR3 is 14 amino acids long. V dropped 5 bases and J dropped 11; count of bases not matched to a gene: 13. The CDR3 region is CASSTQGQAGGAFF. CDR3 coding DNA: TGTGCCAGCAGCACTCAGGGACAGGCCGGGGGGGCTTTCTTT.

This clone was seen only once. As DNA, the CDR3 is TGCGCCAGCAGCCATTTGGGGGACACTGAAGCTTTCTTT. Its translation: CASSHLGDTEAFF. This chain connects TRBV4-1 to TRBJ1-1; D perhaps matches TRBD1 (5 bases). This CDR3 comprises 13 residues. The germline CDR1 and CDR2 sequences are MGHRA and YSYEKL. Trimming stripped 3 bases from V and 3 bases from J, with 8 bases between.

This rearrangement joins TRBV6-2 or TRBV6-3 to TRBJ2-1; TRBD2 agrees at 9 bases. CDR3 length: 13 amino acids. Germline V gene data show CDR1 as MNHEY and CDR2 as SVGEGT. Germline trimming cut 2 bases from V and 10 bases from J; bases unmatched to any gene: 3. The CDR3 reads CASSYVLAGEQFF. The CDR3 nucleotides are TGTGCCAGCAGTTACGTTCTAGCGGGGGAGCAGTTCTTC.

CDR3 region: CASSHTPTGPNNSPLHF. CDR3 bases: TGTGCCAGCAGCCACACACCCACGGGGCCGAATAATTCACCCCTCCACTTT. The chain recombines TRBV3-1 (or the pseudogene TRBV3-2) with TRBJ1-6; maybe TRBD1 (5 bases). Germline V gene lookup returns CDR1 LGHDT and CDR2 YNNKEL (reference sequence). The CDR3 runs 17 residues. Trimming took 3 bases from V and 5 from J, leaving 17 bases between them.